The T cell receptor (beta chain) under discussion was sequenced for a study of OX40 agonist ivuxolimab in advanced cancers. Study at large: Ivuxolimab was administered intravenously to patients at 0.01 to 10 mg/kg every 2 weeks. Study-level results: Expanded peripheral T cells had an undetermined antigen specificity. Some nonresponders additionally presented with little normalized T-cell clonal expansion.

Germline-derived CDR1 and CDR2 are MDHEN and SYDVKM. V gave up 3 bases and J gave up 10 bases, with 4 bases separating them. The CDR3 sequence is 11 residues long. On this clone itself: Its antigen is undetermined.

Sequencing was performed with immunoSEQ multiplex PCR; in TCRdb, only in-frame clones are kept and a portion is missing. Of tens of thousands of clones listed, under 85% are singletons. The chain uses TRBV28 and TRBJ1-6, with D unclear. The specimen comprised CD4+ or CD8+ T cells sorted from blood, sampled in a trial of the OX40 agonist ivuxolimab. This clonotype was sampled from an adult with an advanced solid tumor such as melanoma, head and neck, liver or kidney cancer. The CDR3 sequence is CASSFSSPLHF. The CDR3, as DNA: TGTGCCAGCAGTTTTTCGTCACCCCTCCACTTT.